The present entry profiles one T cell receptor beta chain with its context. The antigen remains unidentified. The data were obtained in a study of cytomegalovirus exposure and HLA in healthy donors. General study results and limits: Per published reports, the classifier diagnosed cytomegalovirus status with high specificity and sensitivity.

V was trimmed by 8 bases and J by 1 base, leaving 14 bases between them. CDR3 length equals 14 residues. The germline CDR1 and CDR2 sequences are MNHNS and SASEGT. The donors belonged to the 120-subject validation cohort, separate from the roughly 710-subject first cohort. Assay used: immunoSEQ multiplex PCR; TCRdb lists only in-frame clones, some missing. The sample lists roughly 200,000 clones, 80% to 85% occurring once. The clonotype comes from a young woman in good health and CMV-seronegative. The sequencing sample was made of PBMCs. The chain combines TRBV6-1 with TRBJ1-1; D gene ambiguous. The CDR3 DNA is TGTGCCAGCCAGGAACATTTGACGAACACTGAAGCTTTCTTT. Its protein is CASQEHLTNTEAFF.